This TCR beta chain was identified in a study of siplizumab effects on memory and regulatory T cells. The study's findings and limits: Proliferating Tregs in siplizumab cultures were never verified as suppressive. The naive T cell population seemed more diverse than memory cells and seemed a major contributor to the alloresponse.

For this clone: Its antigen remains unknown.

Generated by immunoSEQ multiplex PCR, the TCRdb table keeps only in-frame clones and is missing some. The table shows some 65,000 clones, with over 70% occurring only once. The germline CDR1 and CDR2 sequences are SGHVS and FNYEAQ. This CDR3 has 13 amino acids. V was clipped by 5 bases and J by 6 bases, with 12 bases between them. Material for sequencing was Tregs sorted from blood. This receptor was taken from a human donor in good health. The V gene is TRBV7-6, the J gene TRBJ2-3; no clear D gene. The CDR3 reads CASSPRAGDTQYF. In DNA form, the CDR3 reads TGTGCCAGCAGCCCACGCGCCGGTGATACGCAGTATTTT.